This TCR beta chain stems from a study of chemoradiotherapy in HPV16-positive cancers. V was cut by 1 base and J by 3 bases, with 7 bases left in between. CDR3 length: 14 amino acids. Germline V gene lookup returns CDR1 SGHRS and CDR2 YFSETQ. Sequencing was performed with immunoSEQ multiplex PCR; in TCRdb, only in-frame clones are kept and a portion is missing. The sample carries over 10,000 clones, 81% recorded once. V gene TRBV5-1 combines with J gene TRBJ1-4, with D unclear. The receptor was isolated from a human donor with HPV-associated anogenital cancer. This sample was taken from a patient who underwent chemoradiotherapy. The CDR3 DNA sequence: TGCGCCAGCAGCTTGTTCAACTCTAATGAAAAACTGTTTTTT. It codes for CASSLFNSNEKLFF.